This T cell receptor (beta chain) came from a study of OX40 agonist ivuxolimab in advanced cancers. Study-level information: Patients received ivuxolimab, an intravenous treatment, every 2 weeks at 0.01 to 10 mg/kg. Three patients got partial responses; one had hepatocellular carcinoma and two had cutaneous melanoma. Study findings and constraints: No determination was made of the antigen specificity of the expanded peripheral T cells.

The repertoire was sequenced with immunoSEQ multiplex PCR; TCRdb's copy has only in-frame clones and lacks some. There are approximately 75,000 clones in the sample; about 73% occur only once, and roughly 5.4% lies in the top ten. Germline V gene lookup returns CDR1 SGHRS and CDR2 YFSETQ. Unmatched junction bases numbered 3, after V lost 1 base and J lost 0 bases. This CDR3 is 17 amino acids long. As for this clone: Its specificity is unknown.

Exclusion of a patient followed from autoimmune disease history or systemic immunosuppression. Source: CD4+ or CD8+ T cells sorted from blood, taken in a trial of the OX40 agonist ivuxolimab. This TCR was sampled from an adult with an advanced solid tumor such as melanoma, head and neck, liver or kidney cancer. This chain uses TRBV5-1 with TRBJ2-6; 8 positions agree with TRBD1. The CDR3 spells CASSLRTGNSGANVLTF. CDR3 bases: TGCGCCAGCAGCTTGCGGACAGGGAACTCTGGGGCCAACGTCCTGACTTTC.